Sequencing of this T cell receptor (beta chain) was carried out in a study of blood T cell repertoires in COVID-19. The overall study: The cDNA or gDNA used as material had been derived from T cells, B-cell-depleted T cells, or PBMCs.

The length of the CDR3 is 16 residues. J lost 4 bases, V lost 0 bases, and 2 bases had no gene match. The germline V gene has CDR1 SGHRS and CDR2 YFSETQ. Remarks on this clone: This specimen includes other DNA sequences encoding the same CDR3.

Enrolment of Seattle patients took place during active infection, and they were followed longitudinally. Assay: immunoSEQ multiplex PCR; the TCRdb copy retains only in-frame clones and omits some. There are around 300,000 clones in the sample; 90% occur only once, and more than 0.85% lies in the top ten. The sequence derives from a woman aged 35 to 49 with COVID-19, enrolled during active disease. The sequencing input was peripheral blood. The chain joins TRBV5-1 to TRBJ2-5; 14 bases align to TRBD2. The CDR3 region is CASSLGLAGGRETQYF. CDR3 sequence (DNA): TGCGCCAGCAGCTTGGGACTAGCGGGGGGGAGAGAGACCCAGTACTTC.